The rows below give T cell receptor beta chains drawn from one sample of a study of shared clonotypes between healthy human individuals. Here immunoSEQ multiplex PCR was the method, and the copy in TCRdb shows in-frame clones only, minus some. The repertoire holds about 1.5 million clones, 95% to 99% seen once, with about 0.42% in the top ten. Sequenced: naive CD4+ T cells sorted from blood. Every receptor here comes from a man aged 25-45 years in good health. The CDR3 runs from the conserved cysteine through the conserved F or W. The D gene is left open where the match is weak. Clone size appears in some rows only: once, few, many, or a class for an expanded clone.

>TRBD2|TRBV5-1|TRBJ2-7|-
CASSILAGSTYEQYF
TGCGCCAGCAGCATCCTAGCGGGATCGACCTACGAGCAGTACTTC
>-|TRBV19|TRBJ2-1|-
CASSIGPGEQFF
TGTGCCAGTAGTATAGGACCGGGCGAGCAGTTCTTC
>TRBD1|TRBV5-1|TRBJ2-7|-
CASTPLSSRDRVLEQYF
TGCGCCAGCACCCCTCTCAGTTCTAGGGACAGGGTTTTGGAGCAGTACTTC
>TRBD2|TRBV28|TRBJ2-3|-
CASTLLAGSTDTQYF
TGTGCCAGCACCCTCCTAGCGGGATCGACGGATACGCAGTATTTT
>-|TRBV5-1|TRBJ1-2|once
CASSLASGDYGYTF
TGCGCCAGCAGCTTGGCCTCCGGCGACTATGGCTACACCTTC
>TRBD1|TRBV30|TRBJ1-2|-
CAWSGQGARYGYTF
TGTGCCTGGAGTGGACAGGGGGCGCGTTACGGCTACACCTTC
>-|TRBV7-8|TRBJ2-5|-
CASSLEPGGGTQYF
TGTGCCAGCAGCTTAGAGCCCGGAGGCGGGACCCAGTACTTC
>-|TRBV7-9|TRBJ2-7|-
CASSFLGPYEQYF
TGTGCCAGCAGCTTTTTGGGGCCGTACGAGCAGTACTTC
>-|TRBV7-8|TRBJ2-7|-
CASSLAAYEQYF
TGTGCCAGCAGCTTAGCGGCCTACGAGCAGTACTTC
>TRBD1|TRBV5-1|TRBJ2-7|-
CASSFLAGGSYEQYF
TGCGCCAGCAGCTTTTTGGCAGGGGGCTCCTACGAGCAGTACTTC
>-|TRBV12-5|TRBJ2-1|-
CASGPGGSYNEQFF
TGTGCTAGTGGTCCTGGGGGTTCCTACAATGAGCAGTTCTTC
>-|TRBV18|TRBJ2-3|-
CASTLHVGTDTQYF
TGTGCCAGCACCCTCCACGTAGGGACAGATACGCAGTATTTT
>-|TRBV11-3|TRBJ2-2|-
CASSPRKTGELFF
TGTGCCAGCAGCCCTCGCAAAACCGGGGAGCTGTTTTTT
>-|TRBV7-8|TRBJ2-2|-
CATKLRGTGPNTGELFF
TGTGCCACCAAACTTAGAGGTACAGGACCGAACACCGGGGAGCTGTTTTTT
>-|TRBV6-5|TRBJ2-7|-
CASSAHRDPYEQYF
TGTGCCAGCAGTGCCCACAGGGACCCATACGAGCAGTACTTC
>TRBD2|TRBV25-1|TRBJ2-5|-
CASSELWLAGGETQYF
TGTGCCAGCAGTGAATTGTGGCTAGCGGGAGGTGAGACCCAGTACTTC
>-|TRBV7-8|TRBJ2-3|-
CASSLYQGSTDTQYF
TGTGCCAGCAGCTTATATCAGGGTAGCACAGATACGCAGTATTTT
>TRBD1|TRBV4-3|TRBJ1-4|-
CASSQGTGDEKLFF
TGCGCCAGCAGCCAAGGGACAGGGGATGAAAAACTGTTTTTT
>-|TRBV4-1|TRBJ2-7|-
CASSNRLREQYF
TGCGCCAGCAGCAACCGGCTTAGAGAGCAGTACTTC
>-|TRBV18|TRBJ1-1|once
CASSPPMGSIAFF
TGTGCCAGCTCACCGCCGATGGGGAGCATAGCTTTCTTT
>-|TRBV29-1|TRBJ2-1|-
CSVVVIGDNEQFF
TGCAGCGTTGTGGTGATAGGGGACAATGAGCAGTTCTTC
>TRBD2|TRBV2|TRBJ2-7|-
CASRAGLAGTLSSYEQYF
TGTGCCAGCAGGGCCGGACTAGCGGGAACCCTGAGCTCCTACGAGCAGTACTTC
>-|TRBV6-1|TRBJ2-4|once
CASRERETAKNIQYF
TGTGCCAGCAGAGAACGGGAGACAGCCAAAAACATTCAGTACTTC
>TRBD1|TRBV27|TRBJ2-3|-
CASSPGQGVDTQYF
TGTGCCAGCAGTCCGGGACAGGGGGTCGATACGCAGTATTTT
>-|TRBV6-5|TRBJ2-7|-
CASSWSTYEQYF
TGTGCCAGCAGTTGGAGTACCTACGAGCAGTACTTC
>TRBD2|TRBV7-8|TRBJ2-1|-
CASSRPGLAGPTTYNEQFF
TGTGCCAGCAGCCGTCCGGGACTAGCGGGACCCACAACCTACAATGAGCAGTTCTTC
>TRBD2|TRBV19|TRBJ2-2|-
CASRSGTNTGELFF
TGTGCCAGTAGGAGCGGGACGAACACCGGGGAGCTGTTTTTT
>TRBD2|TRBV4-1|TRBJ2-7|-
CASSQDPTGTSVHEQYF
TGCGCCAGCAGCCAAGACCCGACAGGGACTAGCGTCCACGAGCAGTACTTC
>TRBD1|TRBV2|TRBJ1-1|-
CASITGTDEAFF
TGTGCCAGCATCACCGGGACAGATGAAGCTTTCTTT
>TRBD1|TRBV9|TRBJ2-7|-
CASSVTATGLAYEQYF
TGTGCCAGCAGCGTAACGGCGACAGGGCTGGCCTACGAGCAGTACTTC
>-|TRBV19|TRBJ2-1|-
CASSTPGGFGNEQFF
TGTGCCAGTAGTACTCCGGGGGGCTTCGGCAATGAGCAGTTCTTC
>-|TRBV7-2|TRBJ2-3|-
CASSLARGDTQYF
TGTGCCAGCAGCTTAGCGCGGGGAGATACGCAGTATTTT
>-|TRBV5-1|TRBJ1-1|once
CASSLIGGGFNTEAFF
TGCGCCAGCAGCTTGATTGGCGGAGGGTTTAACACTGAAGCTTTCTTT
>TRBD1|TRBV4-3|TRBJ1-2|-
CASSHTGDRGYTF
TGCGCCAGCAGCCATACAGGGGACCGTGGCTACACCTTC
>TRBD1|TRBV28|TRBJ1-5|-
CASSFPGTGTGSNQPQHF
TGTGCCAGCAGTTTTCCGGGAACCGGGACAGGAAGTAATCAGCCCCAGCATTTT
>TRBD2|TRBV2|TRBJ2-1|-
CASSESTAGGGQFF
TGTGCCAGCAGTGAAAGTACGGCGGGAGGGGGGCAGTTCTTC
>-|TRBV2|TRBJ2-7|-
CASRRQPGYEQYF
TGTGCCAGCAGGAGACAGCCTGGCTACGAGCAGTACTTC
>-|TRBV10-3|TRBJ2-3|-
CATQSTSTGTDTQYF
TGTGCCACCCAGTCGACTAGTACTGGCACAGATACGCAGTATTTT
>TRBD2|TRBV5-4|TRBJ2-1|-
CASSFSSGSYNEQFF
TGTGCCAGCAGCTTTAGTAGCGGGTCTTACAATGAGCAGTTCTTC
>-|TRBV6-1|TRBJ2-1|-
CASSPHGAVNNEQFF
TGTGCCAGCTCACCTCATGGTGCAGTAAACAATGAGCAGTTCTTC
>-|TRBV5-1|TRBJ2-1|-
CASSVRAPMVNEQFF
TGCGCCAGCAGTGTCCGGGCACCGATGGTAAATGAGCAGTTCTTC
>-|TRBV11-2|TRBJ2-2|-
CASSLIRIRELFF
TGTGCCAGCAGCTTAATACGGATAAGGGAGCTGTTTTTT
>-|TRBV18|TRBJ2-5|once
CASSRVGIQETQYF
TGTGCCAGCTCACGAGTTGGGATACAAGAGACCCAGTACTTC
>-|TRBV7-9|TRBJ1-5|-
CASSLAGDQPQHF
TGTGCCAGCAGCTTAGCAGGAGATCAGCCCCAGCATTTT
>TRBD2|TRBV7-6|TRBJ2-1|-
CASSLVGGSSYNEQFF
TGTGCCAGCAGCTTAGTCGGCGGGAGCTCCTACAATGAGCAGTTCTTC
>-|TRBV5-4|TRBJ2-5|-
CASSFYGEETQYF
TGTGCCAGCAGCTTCTACGGGGAAGAGACCCAGTACTTC
>-|TRBV25-1|TRBJ2-7|-
CASSATGRYYEQYF
TGTGCCAGCAGTGCGACAGGACGATACTACGAGCAGTACTTC
>-|TRBV14|TRBJ1-2|-
CASSPQGYPAGYTF
TGTGCCAGCAGCCCCCAGGGATATCCCGCTGGCTACACCTTC
>-|TRBV2|TRBJ2-1|once
CASTPGAINNEQFF
TGTGCCAGCACTCCCGGGGCTATAAACAATGAGCAGTTCTTC
>TRBD1|TRBV5-6|TRBJ2-7|-
CASSWADRGNYEQYF
TGTGCCAGCAGCTGGGCGGACAGGGGTAATTACGAGCAGTACTTC
>-|TRBV2|TRBJ1-5|-
CASSEGTGQPQHF
TGTGCCAGCAGTGAGGGAACGGGTCAGCCCCAGCATTTT
>TRBD2|TRBV11-2|TRBJ2-1|-
CASRTSGTPSSYNEQFF
TGTGCCAGCAGAACTAGCGGGACACCGAGCTCCTACAATGAGCAGTTCTTC
>TRBD1|TRBV6-5|TRBJ2-7|-
CASSAYSDRDYEQYF
TGTGCCAGCAGTGCCTATTCCGACAGGGACTACGAGCAGTACTTC